Listed below are T cell receptor beta chains from one sample, sequenced in a study of T-cell memory formation after mild COVID-19. TCRdb called the 5' RACE reads again in MiXCR, with one record for every CDR3 protein. The sample records hundreds of thousands of distinct CDR3 sequences, just under 20% being singletons. Sequenced: PBMCs or a T cell subset sorted from them (not recorded which). The receptors originated from a man younger than 30 who had mild COVID-19 (a few samples of this study predate the infection). Cell type and time point are not known. Each CDR3 is given with its conserved first and last residue. D genes are given only for firm matches. Part of the rows lack a size; the others show once, few, many or a class for expanded clones.

J gene,clone size,V gene,D gene,CDR3 DNA,CDR3 protein
TRBJ2-3,few,TRBV4-3,NA,TGCGCCAGCAGCCAGGGTAGCTTGGCAGATACGCAGTATTTT,CASSQGSLADTQYF
TRBJ1-1,few,TRBV5-1,NA,TGCGCCAGCAGCTCCTGGAGGGGGTCAGGTACGAACACTGAAGCTTTCTTT,CASSSWRGSGTNTEAFF
TRBJ1-5,NA,TRBV12-5,NA,TGTGCTAGTGGTTTGGATCATCAGCCCCAGCATTTT,CASGLDHQPQHF
TRBJ2-7,NA,TRBV20-1,TRBD1,TGCAGTGCGTCCGGGACAGCGGTCTCCTACGAGCAGTACTTC,CSASGTAVSYEQYF
TRBJ2-2,NA,TRBV5-4,TRBD2,TGTGCCAGCAGCTTGTGGTCGGGGGGGTCCCCCACCGGGGAGCTGTTTTTT,CASSLWSGGSPTGELFF
TRBJ2-3,few,TRBV4-1,NA,TGCGCCAGCAGCCAAGGGCGAGGGGTGAGCACAGATACGCAGTATTTT,CASSQGRGVSTDTQYF
TRBJ2-5,many,TRBV20-1,NA,TGCAGTGCTAGGACTACTCAAGAGACCCAGTACTTC,CSARTTQETQYF
TRBJ1-1,NA,TRBV29-1,NA,TGCAGCGTTGAGAGCTCTCTGAACACTGAAGCTTTCTTT,CSVESSLNTEAFF
TRBJ2-7,few,TRBV5-1,TRBD1,TGCGCCAGCAGGGGTCAGGGGGCGGCATACGAGCAGTACTTC,CASRGQGAAYEQYF
TRBJ1-1,NA,TRBV7-2,TRBD1,TGTGCCAGCGCCTGGAGGCCAGGGGGCATGAACACTGAAGCTTTCTTT,CASAWRPGGMNTEAFF
TRBJ2-5,NA,TRBV18,NA,TGTGCCAGCTCGACGGGCAGCCAAGAGACCCAGTACTTC,CASSTGSQETQYF
TRBJ2-5,NA,TRBV9,TRBD2,TGTGCCAGCAGCGCAACGACTAGCGGGGGAGCAACACAAGAGACCCAGTACTTC,CASSATTSGGATQETQYF
TRBJ2-5,NA,TRBV15,NA,TGTGCCACCAGCAGACCTGGAACTCAGGGGACCCAGTACTTC,CATSRPGTQGTQYF
TRBJ2-3,NA,TRBV6-5,TRBD2,TGTGCCAGCAGTTACTTGCGGGGGAACACAGATACGCAGTATTTT,CASSYLRGNTDTQYF
TRBJ1-3,few,TRBV20-1,NA,TGCAGTGCTAGCCAGCCGGGTGGAAACACCATATATTTT,CSASQPGGNTIYF
TRBJ2-3,few,TRBV29-1,TRBD1,TGCAGCGTTGAATCCGGGACAGGGGGCACAGATACGCAGTATTTT,CSVESGTGGTDTQYF
TRBJ2-2,few,TRBV12-3/TRBV12-4,TRBD1,TGTGCCAGCAGTTTGAGATTCAAGGCGGACAGGGGAACCGGGGAGCTGTTTTTT,CASSLRFKADRGTGELFF
TRBJ2-3,NA,TRBV10-3,NA,TGTGCCATCAGTTCATCGACCCGGGCAGATACGCAGTATTTT,CAISSSTRADTQYF
TRBJ2-5,few,TRBV4-3,NA,TGCGCCAGCAGCCAAGGACGCTCGGAGACCCAGTACTTC,CASSQGRSETQYF
TRBJ1-6,few,TRBV7-2,NA,TGTGCCAGCAGCTTAGCGAGTGGTGGGGGCAGGGGTAGGAATTCACCCCTCCACTTT,CASSLASGGGRGRNSPLHF
TRBJ1-2,NA,TRBV7-9,NA,TGTGCCAGCAGCTTACCTAACTATGGCTACACCTTC,CASSLPNYGYTF
TRBJ1-2,NA,TRBV7-9,TRBD1,TGTGCCAGCAGCCCCAGCCCCGGGACAGGGGGTCTGGATGGCTACACCTTC,CASSPSPGTGGLDGYTF
TRBJ1-1,few,TRBV7-2,TRBD1,TGTGCCAGCAGCTTATCGCACAGGGGGCCTTTCTCTGAAGCTTTCTTT,CASSLSHRGPFSEAFF
TRBJ1-2,NA,TRBV7-9,TRBD1,TGTGCCAGCAGCTTAGTCAGGGGGAAGGACACCTTC,CASSLVRGKDTF
TRBJ2-2,NA,TRBV5-6,NA,TGTGCCAGCAGCTTGTGGGGTTCCGGGGAGCTGTTTTTT,CASSLWGSGELFF
TRBJ1-4,NA,TRBV7-2,TRBD1,TGTGCCAGCTCGATCAGGGGGCCCACTAATGAAAAACTGTTTTTT,CASSIRGPTNEKLFF
TRBJ1-2,NA,TRBV12-3/TRBV12-4,NA,TGTGCCAGCAGTTCCCGTGGAGTAGGAGGCTACACCTTC,CASSSRGVGGYTF
TRBJ2-7,many,TRBV5-1,NA,TGCGCCAGCAGGCTCGGGCACGAGCAGTACTTC,CASRLGHEQYF
TRBJ2-3,few,TRBV7-2,NA,TGTGCCAGCAGCACTACTGGAGTCAGGGTATCAGTAGATACGCAGTATTTT,CASSTTGVRVSVDTQYF
TRBJ1-2,few,TRBV4-3,TRBD1,TGCGCCAGCAGCCAAGATCTTCCGAGGACAGGGGGCTGGTATGGCTACACCTTC,CASSQDLPRTGGWYGYTF
TRBJ1-1,NA,TRBV2,NA,TGTGCCAGCAGCGCCACGGGGAACACTGAAGCTTTCTTT,CASSATGNTEAFF
TRBJ1-5,few,TRBV30,NA,TGTGCCTGGAGTTCAAGTGGTCAGCCCCAGCATTTT,CAWSSSGQPQHF
TRBJ2-2,few,TRBV7-2,NA,TGTGCCAGCAGCGCTGCTTGGCGTCGGGGCACCGGGGAGCTGTTTTTT,CASSAAWRRGTGELFF